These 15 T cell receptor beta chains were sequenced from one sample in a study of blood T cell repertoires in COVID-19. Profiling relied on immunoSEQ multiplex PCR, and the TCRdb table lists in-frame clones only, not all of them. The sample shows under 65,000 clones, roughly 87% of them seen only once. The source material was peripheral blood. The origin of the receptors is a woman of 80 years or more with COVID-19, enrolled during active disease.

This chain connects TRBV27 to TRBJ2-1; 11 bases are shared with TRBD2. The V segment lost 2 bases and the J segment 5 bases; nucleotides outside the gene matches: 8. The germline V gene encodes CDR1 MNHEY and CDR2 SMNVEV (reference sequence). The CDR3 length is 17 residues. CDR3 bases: TGTGCCAGCAGTTTAGCCCTCGGGACTAGCGGTAACAATGAGCAGTTCTTC. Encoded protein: CASSLALGTSGNNEQFF.

CDR3 amino acids: CASSQQGNSGNTIYF. The CDR3 DNA follows: TGTGCCAGCAGCCAACAGGGGAACTCTGGAAACACCATATATTTT. The chain has TRBV2 and TRBJ1-3; 7 nucleotides match TRBD1. CDR1 is SNHLY, CDR2 FYNNEI, per germline. The CDR3 has 15 residues. V dropped 6 bases and J dropped 0; count of bases not matched to a gene: 5.

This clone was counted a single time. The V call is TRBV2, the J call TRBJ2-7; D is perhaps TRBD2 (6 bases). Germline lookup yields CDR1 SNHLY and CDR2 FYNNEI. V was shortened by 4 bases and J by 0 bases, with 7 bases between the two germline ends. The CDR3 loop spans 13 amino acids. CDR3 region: CASSGDSSYEQYF. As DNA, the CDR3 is TGTGCCAGCAGTGGGGACTCCTCCTACGAGCAGTACTTC.

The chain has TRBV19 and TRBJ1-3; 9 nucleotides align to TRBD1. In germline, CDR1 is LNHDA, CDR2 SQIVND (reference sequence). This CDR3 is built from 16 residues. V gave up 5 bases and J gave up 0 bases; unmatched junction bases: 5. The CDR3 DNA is TGTGCCAGTAGTGGCGGGACAGGGCGCTCTGGAAACACCATATATTTT. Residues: CASSGGTGRSGNTIYF.

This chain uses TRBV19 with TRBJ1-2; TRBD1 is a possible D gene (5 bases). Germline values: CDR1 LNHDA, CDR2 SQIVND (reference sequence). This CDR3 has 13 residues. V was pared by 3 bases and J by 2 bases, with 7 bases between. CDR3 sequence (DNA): TGTGCCAGTAGTATCGACAGCAACTATGGCTACACCTTC. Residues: CASSIDSNYGYTF. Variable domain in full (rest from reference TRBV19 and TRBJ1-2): DGGITQSPKYLFRKEGQNVTLSCEQNLNHDAMYWYRQDPGQGLRLIYYSQIVNDFQKGDIAEGYSVSREKKESFPLTVTSAQKNPTAFYLCASSIDSNYGYTFGSGTRLTVV.

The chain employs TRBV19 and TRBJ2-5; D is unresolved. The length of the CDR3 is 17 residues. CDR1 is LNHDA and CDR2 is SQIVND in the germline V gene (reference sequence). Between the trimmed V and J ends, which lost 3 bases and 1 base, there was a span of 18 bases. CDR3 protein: CASSINPPAAIQETQYF. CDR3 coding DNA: TGTGCCAGTAGTATCAATCCCCCGGCGGCGATCCAAGAGACCCAGTACTTC.

The CDR3 region is CASSYRTDTDTQYF. CDR3 DNA sequence: TGTGCCAGCAGTTACCGGACAGACACAGATACGCAGTATTTT. V and J are TRBV6-5 and TRBJ2-3, with D possibly being TRBD1 (6 bases). The V end lost 2 bases, the J end lost 2 bases, and 8 bases lay between the germline ends. Germline CDR1 and CDR2: MNHEY and SVGAGI. The CDR3 is 14 amino acids.

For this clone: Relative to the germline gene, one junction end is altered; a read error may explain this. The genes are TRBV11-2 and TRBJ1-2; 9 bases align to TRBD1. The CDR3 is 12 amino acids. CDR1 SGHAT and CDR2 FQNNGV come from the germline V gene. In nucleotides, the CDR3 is TGTGCCAGCAGCCCAGAGGGGACAGGGTACTACTTC. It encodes CASSPEGTGYYF.

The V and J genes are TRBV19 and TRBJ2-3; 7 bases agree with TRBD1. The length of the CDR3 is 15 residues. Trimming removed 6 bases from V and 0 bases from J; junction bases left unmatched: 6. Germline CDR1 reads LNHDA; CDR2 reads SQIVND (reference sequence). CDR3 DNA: TGTGCCAGTAGGGGACAGAGAGCTAGCACAGATACGCAGTATTTT. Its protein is CASRGQRASTDTQYF.

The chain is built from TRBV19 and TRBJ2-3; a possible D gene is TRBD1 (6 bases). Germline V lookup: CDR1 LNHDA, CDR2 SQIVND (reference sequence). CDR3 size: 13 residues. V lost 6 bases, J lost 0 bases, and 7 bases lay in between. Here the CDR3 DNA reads TGTGCCAGTAGGGGGGCTAGCACAGATACGCAGTATTTT. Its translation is CASRGASTDTQYF.

In DNA form, the CDR3 reads TGTGCCAGCAGTGAATCAGGAGGGGGCAACGGGGAGCTGTTTTTT. Amino acid sequence: CASSESGGGNGELFF. The chain recombines TRBV2 with TRBJ2-2; TRBD1 is a possible D gene (7 bases). The germline CDR1 and CDR2 sequences are SNHLY and FYNNEI. CDR3 length: 15 amino acids. The V and J ends lost 2 bases and 7 bases respectively, with 14 bases between them. Full variable domain (outside the CDR3, taken from reference TRBV2 and TRBJ2-2): EPEVTQTPSHQVTQMGQEVILRCVPISNHLYFYWYRQILGQKVEFLVSFYNNEISEKSEIFDDQFSVERPDGSNFTLKIRSTKLEDSAMYFCASSESGGGNGELFFGEGSRLTVL.

This CDR3 reads CASRASGGRQFF. The CDR3 region has the DNA TGTGCCAGCAGGGCTAGCGGGGGGCGACAGTTCTTC. This chain connects TRBV2 to TRBJ2-1; TRBD2 matches 11 bases. CDR1 is SNHLY, CDR2 FYNNEI, per germline. The CDR3 is made up of 12 amino acids. V was pared by 6 bases and J by 13 bases, with 5 bases of the junction left unmatched.

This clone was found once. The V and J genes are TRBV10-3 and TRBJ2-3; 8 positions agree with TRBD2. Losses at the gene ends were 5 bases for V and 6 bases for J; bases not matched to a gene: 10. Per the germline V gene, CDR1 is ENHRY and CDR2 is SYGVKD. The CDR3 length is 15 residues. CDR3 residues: CAISQAGATLDTQYF. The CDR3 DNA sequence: TGTGCCATCAGTCAAGCGGGGGCCACCCTGGATACGCAGTATTTT.

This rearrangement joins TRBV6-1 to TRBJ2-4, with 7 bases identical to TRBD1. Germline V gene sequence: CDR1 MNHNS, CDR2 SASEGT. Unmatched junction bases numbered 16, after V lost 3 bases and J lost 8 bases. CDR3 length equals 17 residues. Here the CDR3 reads CASSERWDSRIFHIQYF. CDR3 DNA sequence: TGTGCCAGCAGTGAGCGGTGGGACAGTAGAATATTCCACATTCAGTACTTC.

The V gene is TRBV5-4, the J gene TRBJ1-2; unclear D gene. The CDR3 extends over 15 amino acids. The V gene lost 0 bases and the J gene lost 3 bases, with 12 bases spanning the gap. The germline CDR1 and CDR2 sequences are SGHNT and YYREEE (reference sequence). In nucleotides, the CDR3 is TGTGCCAGCAGCTTGGAGAGCGGCGGATACTATGGCTACACCTTC. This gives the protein CASSLESGGYYGYTF.